One sample yielded the 32 T cell receptor beta chains listed below, sequenced in a study of T cell clonotyping in hematopoietic cell transplantation. The time point denotes: recipient sample about 28 days before transplant, after cytoreduction. Produced via immunoSEQ multiplex PCR; TCRdb's table is partial and in-frame only. In the table there are roughly 44,000 clones, 85% of which are singletons. Source: peripheral blood mononuclear cells, taken before stem cell transplant. The source is a man aged 60 to 69 with acute myeloid leukemia. Some clones in this sample may be carry-over from other donors' samples.

V gene TRBV5-1 combines with J gene TRBJ1-5; D gene ambiguous. This CDR3 has 14 residues. The V gene's germline CDR1 is SGHRS and CDR2 YFSETQ. Trimming removed 4 bases from V and 6 bases from J, with 14 bases in between. The CDR3 DNA follows: TGCGCCAGCAGCGTGGACGGAGGAAGTCAGCCCCAGCATTTT. This gives the protein CASSVDGGSQPQHF.

The CDR3 loop is CASRRDRNYGYTF. Here the CDR3 DNA reads TGCGCCAGCAGGCGGGATAGAAACTATGGCTACACCTTC. V gene TRBV5-1 combines with J gene TRBJ1-2, with D uncertain. Deletions cut 5 bases from V and 2 bases from J, with 10 bases between. There are 13 residues in the CDR3. CDR1 and CDR2 (germline): SGHRS, YFSETQ. Full variable domain (remainder filled in from reference TRBV5-1 and TRBJ1-2): KAGVTQTPRYLIKTRGQQVTLSCSPISGHRSVSWYQQTPGQGLQFLFEYFSETQRNKGNFPGRFSGRQFSNSRSEMNVSTLELGDSALYLCASRRDRNYGYTFGSGTRLTVV.

This chain joins TRBV6-1 and TRBJ1-1; the D gene is possibly TRBD1 (6 bases). Trimming removed 5 bases from V and 9 bases from J, with 16 bases in between. The CDR3 totals 13 residues. CDR1 and CDR2 (germline): MNHNS, SASEGT. The CDR3 DNA sequence: TGTGCCAGCAGTCGAGAGGAGGGGGGGAAAGCTTTCTTT. Amino acids: CASSREEGGKAFF.

The J gene is TRBJ2-5, the V gene TRBV19, with TRBD1 as a possible D gene (5 bases). Per germline, CDR1 LNHDA and CDR2 SQIVND (reference sequence). Deletions cut 4 bases from V and 2 bases from J, with 11 bases between. This CDR3 comprises 14 residues. This chain's CDR3 is CASSTATVQETQYF. The CDR3 DNA reads as TGTGCCAGTAGTACGGCGACAGTTCAAGAGACCCAGTACTTC.

The chain carries TRBV4-1 and TRBJ1-5; D is perhaps TRBD1 (6 bases). This CDR3 comprises 16 residues. Per the germline V gene, CDR1 is MGHRA and CDR2 is YSYEKL. Trimming took off 2 bases at V and 4 bases at J, with 15 bases between the two ends. CDR3 amino acids: CASSQRGDTTNQPQHF. The DNA of the CDR3 is TGCGCCAGCAGCCAAAGGGGGGACACCACGAATCAGCCCCAGCATTTT.

This chain connects TRBV27 to TRBJ1-5; possible D gene TRBD1, 5 bases. The CDR3 extends over 12 amino acids. Looked up from germline, CDR1 is MNHEY and CDR2 is SMNVEV (reference sequence). Trimming took 2 bases from V and 6 from J, leaving 5 bases between them. CDR3 region: CASSLRGQPQHF. Written as DNA, the CDR3 is TGTGCCAGCAGTTTAAGGGGTCAGCCCCAGCATTTT.

V and J are TRBV10-3 and TRBJ1-1; 9 bases match TRBD1. Germline CDR1 ENHRY, CDR2 SYGVKD. The length of the CDR3 is 14 residues. The V segment lost 5 bases and the J segment 1 base; nucleotides outside the gene matches: 2. Here the CDR3 DNA reads TGTGCCATCAGTCTGACAGGGGGGAACACTGAAGCTTTCTTT. This codes for CAISLTGGNTEAFF.

A few counts support this clone. At one boundary the junction diverges from the germline segment, which might be a read error. The gene calls are TRBV30 and TRBJ1-1, with no clear D. Germline V gene sequence: CDR1 GTSNPN, CDR2 SVGIG (reference sequence). This CDR3 comprises 11 residues. CDR3 residues: CARSADTEAFF. The CDR3 nucleotides read TGTGCCCGGAGTGCGGACACTGAAGCTTTCTTT.

The V and J genes are TRBV6-5 and TRBJ2-2; 7 bases fit TRBD1. The CDR3 sequence is 15 residues long. V lost 6 bases and J lost 0; bases outside the gene matches: 4. Looked up from germline, CDR1 is MNHEY and CDR2 is SVGAGI. In nucleotides, the CDR3 is TGTGCCAGCAGCCAAGGGACAGCGAACACCGGGGAGCTGTTTTTT. This encodes CASSQGTANTGELFF.

This clone was seen a single time. This chain joins TRBV9 and TRBJ2-3, with 9 nucleotides matching TRBD2. Germline V gene lookup returns CDR1 SGDLS and CDR2 YYNGEE. After removal of 0 bases from V and 0 bases from J, the junction contained 8 bases not matched to a gene. The CDR3 has 18 residues. CDR3 nucleotides: TGTGCCAGCAGCGTAGAGGAAGCGGGGGGCCCTAGCACAGATACGCAGTATTTT. Residues: CASSVEEAGGPSTDTQYF. Based on the CDR3 plus reference TRBV9 and TRBJ2-3, the full variable domain is DSGVTQTPKHLITATGQRVTLRCSPRSGDLSVYWYQQSLDQGLQFLIQYYNGEERAKGNILERFSAQQFPDLHSELNLSSLELGDSALYFCASSVEEAGGPSTDTQYFGPGTRLTVL.

The J gene is TRBJ1-6, the V gene TRBV7-3, with D hard to call. The germline V gene encodes CDR1 SGHTA and CDR2 FQGTGA. Trimming stripped 1 base from V and 6 bases from J, with 10 bases between. The CDR3 is 15 amino acids. The CDR3 DNA reads TGTGCCAGCAGCTTAAGAAGTCCGAGTAATTCACCCCTCCACTTT. Its translation is CASSLRSPSNSPLHF.

V gene TRBV28 combines with J gene TRBJ2-3, with D maybe TRBD1 (6 bases). Germline V gene data show CDR1 as MDHEN and CDR2 as SYDVKM. The CDR3 spans 15 residues. The V end lost 2 bases, the J end lost 1 base, and 10 bases lay between the germline ends. CDR3 sequence: CASSLVQGRTDTQYF. As DNA, the CDR3 is TGTGCCAGCAGTTTAGTACAGGGCCGCACAGATACGCAGTATTTT.

This chain links TRBV7-9 with TRBJ1-6; 7 bases map to TRBD1. The V segment lost 0 bases and the J segment 6 bases; nucleotides outside the gene matches: 5. CDR3 length: 16 residues. CDR1 is SEHNR, CDR2 FQNEAQ, per germline (reference sequence). The CDR3 DNA follows: TGTGCCAGCAGCTTAGCGAGGGGGCTAGGTAATTCACCCCTCCACTTT. Its translation: CASSLARGLGNSPLHF.

J is TRBJ1-5 and V is TRBV12-5, with TRBD1 as a possible D gene (5 bases). The CDR3 has 13 amino acids. Germline CDR1 and CDR2: LGHNT and FRNRAP. V gave up 11 bases and J gave up 4 bases, with 15 bases separating them. This CDR3 reads CAGGGVRNQPQHF. As DNA, the CDR3 is TGTGCTGGAGGAGGGGTGCGGAATCAGCCCCAGCATTTT.

On this clone itself: Relative to the germline gene, one junction end is altered; a read error may explain this. The gene calls are TRBV6-1 and TRBJ2-7, with D possibly called TRBD1 or TRBD2 (5 bases each). The CDR3 spans 15 residues. Germline values: CDR1 MNHNS, CDR2 SASEGT. CDR3 sequence reads: CASNEIGTSLYEQYF. DNA of the CDR3: TGTGCCAGCAATGAAATCGGGACCTCACTCTACGAGCAGTACTTC.

The rearrangement links TRBV28 to TRBJ1-1; D uncertain. Trimming took 4 bases from V and 4 from J, leaving 13 bases between them. Germline CDR1 MDHEN, CDR2 SYDVKM. This CDR3 is built from 14 residues. CDR3 loop: CASSSLGNITEAFF. The CDR3 DNA reads TGTGCCAGCAGTTCACTGGGAAACATCACTGAAGCTTTCTTT.

CDR3 DNA: TGTGCCAGCTCACCAGGCACAGGGGTCTCCTACAATGAGCAGTTCTTC. Its protein product is CASSPGTGVSYNEQFF. J is TRBJ2-1 and V is TRBV18, with TRBD1 matching over 7 bases. In germline, CDR1 is KGHSH, CDR2 LQKENI. The CDR3 is 16 residues long. The junction had 4 bases not matched to a gene; V was cut back by 2 bases and J by 0 bases.

The chain joins TRBV9 to TRBJ1-2; D is unclear. Trimming shortened V by 3 bases and J by 4 bases, and 7 bases separated the two germline ends. This CDR3 has 12 residues. CDR1 and CDR2 (germline): SGDLS, YYNGEE. The CDR3 nucleotides read TGTGCCAGCAGCGGGCCGAGCTATGGCTACACCTTC. Translation: CASSGPSYGYTF.

The gene calls are TRBV14 and TRBJ1-2; D is perhaps TRBD1 (6 bases). CDR3 length equals 14 residues. Germline values: CDR1 SGHDN, CDR2 FVKESK. V was trimmed by 3 bases and J by 4 bases, leaving 12 bases between them. The DNA for the CDR3 is TGTGCCAGCAGCCACAGGCAGGGGATCTATGGCTACACCTTC. This encodes CASSHRQGIYGYTF. Using reference TRBV14 and TRBJ1-2 for the parts outside the CDR3, the full variable domain is EAGVTQFPSHSVIEKGQTVTLRCDPISGHDNLYWYRRVMGKEIKFLLHFVKESKQDESGMPNNRFLAERTGGTYSTLKVQPAELEDSGVYFCASSHRQGIYGYTFGSGTRLTVV.

The J gene is TRBJ1-2, the V gene TRBV9; TRBD1 matches at 8 bases. Germline CDR1 SGDLS, CDR2 YYNGEE. The CDR3 consists of 13 residues. After removal of 4 bases from V and 4 bases from J, the junction contained 3 bases not matched to a gene. CDR3 loop: CASSRDRTYGYTF. Written as DNA, the CDR3 is TGTGCCAGCAGCCGGGACAGGACCTATGGCTACACCTTC.

The V gene is TRBV6-5, the J gene TRBJ1-1; TRBD1 is a possible D gene (5 bases). V lost 7 bases and J 1 base, leaving 10 bases between the germline ends. The germline gives CDR1 MNHEY, CDR2 SVGAGI. The CDR3 runs to 13 residues. The CDR3 coding sequence is TGTGCCAGCAATTGGGGGGAGAACACTGAAGCTTTCTTT. It translates to CASNWGENTEAFF.

The chain is built from TRBV5-4 and TRBJ1-5; the D gene is possibly TRBD1 (5 bases). CDR1 and CDR2 from the germline V gene are SGHNT and YYREEE (reference sequence). The CDR3 totals 15 residues. Trimming took 3 bases from V and 0 from J, leaving 10 bases between them. The DNA of the CDR3 is TGTGCCAGCAGCTACGGGGGGAATAGCAATCAGCCCCAGCATTTT. Its translation: CASSYGGNSNQPQHF.

This sequence joins TRBV28 and TRBJ1-4, with 7 bases lining up with TRBD1. Trimming cost V 6 bases and J 8 bases; bases outside gene matches: 9. Germline lookup yields CDR1 MDHEN and CDR2 SYDVKM. CDR3 length: 14 amino acids. This chain's CDR3 is CASSSPTGWEKLFF. The CDR3, as DNA: TGTGCCAGCAGCAGCCCGACAGGGTGGGAAAAACTGTTTTTT. Combining the CDR3 with reference TRBV28 and TRBJ1-4 gives the whole variable domain DVKVTQSSRYLVKRTGEKVFLECVQDMDHENMFWYRQDPGLGLRLIYFSYDVKMKEKGDIPEGYSVSREKKERFSLILESASTNQTSMYLCASSSPTGWEKLFFGSGTQLSVL.

The rearrangement links TRBV5-1 to TRBJ2-6; D gene unclear. CDR1 is SGHRS and CDR2 is YFSETQ in the germline V gene. The CDR3 runs 15 residues. V was clipped by 0 bases and J by 4 bases, with 8 bases between them. The CDR3, as DNA: TGCGCCAGCAGCTTGGAAGGGCTCGGGGCCAACGTCCTGACTTTC. This encodes CASSLEGLGANVLTF.

J is TRBJ1-2 and V is TRBV2; D call uncertain. CDR1 and CDR2 (germline): SNHLY, FYNNEI. The CDR3 sequence is 13 residues long. Between the trimmed V and J ends, which lost 1 base and 2 bases, there was a span of 5 bases. CDR3 bases: TGTGCCAGCAGTGAAGACAGAAACTATGGCTACACCTTC. This codes for CASSEDRNYGYTF.

As DNA, the CDR3 is TGTGCCAGCTCACCACCGGCGGGCCGTAACAATGAGCAGTTCTTC. Amino acids: CASSPPAGRNNEQFF. The gene calls are TRBV18 and TRBJ2-1; a possible D gene is TRBD2 (5 bases). V lost 0 bases, J lost 5 bases, and 11 bases lay in between. CDR3 length equals 15 residues. Germline CDR1 reads KGHSH; CDR2 reads LQKENI.

This clone has a single count. The V and J genes are TRBV29-1 and TRBJ2-5; possible D gene TRBD1, 6 bases. The CDR3 consists of 13 residues. Germline values: CDR1 SQVTM, CDR2 ANQGSEA. The ends were cut back, 5 bases at V and 2 bases at J, with 12 bases in the middle. The CDR3 nucleotides are TGCAGCGTTTTTTCGACAGGTCAAGAGACCCAGTACTTC. It translates to CSVFSTGQETQYF.

V gene TRBV11-3 combines with J gene TRBJ1-1; no definite D call. V was clipped by 0 bases and J by 5 bases, with 13 bases between them. This CDR3 is built from 15 residues. Germline CDR1 reads SGHNT; CDR2 reads YENEEA. The CDR3 sequence: CASSLDPQLVTEAFF. The CDR3 DNA reads as TGTGCCAGCAGCTTAGATCCCCAGCTCGTAACTGAAGCTTTCTTT.

This sequence joins TRBV19 and TRBJ2-2; possible D gene TRBD2, 5 bases. CDR1 LNHDA and CDR2 SQIVND come from the germline V gene (reference sequence). The V gene lost 8 bases and the J gene lost 5 bases, with 6 bases spanning the gap. The CDR3 has 11 amino acids. In DNA, the CDR3 is TGTGCCAGTGGGGAGACCGGGGAGCTGTTTTTT. As protein: CASGETGELFF.

The V gene is TRBV7-8, the J gene TRBJ2-7; 7 bases fit TRBD1. This CDR3 is 15 amino acids long. Germline CDR1 and CDR2: SGHVS and FQNEAQ. The ends lost 1 base at V and 2 bases at J; junction bases unmatched: 5. The CDR3 reads CASSLVLQGAYEQYF. DNA for the CDR3: TGTGCCAGCAGCTTAGTCCTTCAGGGGGCCTACGAGCAGTACTTC. The full variable domain, with the rest looked up from reference TRBV7-8 and TRBJ2-7, is GAGVSQSPRYKVAKRGQDVALRCDPISGHVSLFWYQQALGQGPEFLTYFQNEAQLDKSGLPSDRFFAERPEGSVSTLKIQRTQQEDSAVYLCASSLVLQGAYEQYFGPGTRLTVT.

The V gene is TRBV10-3, the J gene TRBJ2-7, with D perhaps TRBD1 (6 bases). V was pared by 5 bases and J by 0 bases, with 11 bases between. Germline CDR1 ENHRY, CDR2 SYGVKD. The CDR3 loop spans 14 amino acids. CDR3 loop: CAISRGDNSYEQYF. CDR3 sequence (DNA): TGTGCCATCAGTCGTGGGGACAACTCCTACGAGCAGTACTTC.

V gene TRBV27 combines with J gene TRBJ1-6, with a possible D match to TRBD1 (6 bases). Trimming shortened V by 5 bases and J by 9 bases, and 11 bases separated the two germline ends. The germline gives CDR1 MNHEY, CDR2 SMNVEV (reference sequence). The CDR3 is 13 residues long. The CDR3 DNA sequence: TGTGCCAGCAGTCCAAGGGGGAGTTCACCCCTCCACTTT. Its protein is CASSPRGSSPLHF.